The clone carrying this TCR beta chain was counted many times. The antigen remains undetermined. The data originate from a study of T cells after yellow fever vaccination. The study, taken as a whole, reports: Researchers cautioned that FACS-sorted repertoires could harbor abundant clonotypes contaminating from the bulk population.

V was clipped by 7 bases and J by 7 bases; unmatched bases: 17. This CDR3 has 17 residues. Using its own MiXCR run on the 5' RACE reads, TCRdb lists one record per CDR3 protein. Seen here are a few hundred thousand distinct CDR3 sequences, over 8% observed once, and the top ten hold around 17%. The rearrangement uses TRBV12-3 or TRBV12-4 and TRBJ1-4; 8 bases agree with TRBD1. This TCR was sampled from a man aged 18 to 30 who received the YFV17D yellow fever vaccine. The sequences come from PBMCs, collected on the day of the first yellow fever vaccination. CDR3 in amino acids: CASTDRVKFLGREKLFF. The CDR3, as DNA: TGTGCCAGCACGGACAGGGTAAAGTTCTTAGGTCGTGAAAAACTGTTTTTT.